The 18 T cell receptor beta chains in this list originate from one sample, sequenced in a study of shared clonotypes between healthy human individuals. TCRdb's copy holds only in-frame clones and misses some; the assay was immunoSEQ multiplex PCR. Among around 2.5 million clones listed, approximately 94% were seen once. The sequencing input was naive CD4+ T cells from PBMCs. Stated subset: CD45RA+ positively selected. The receptor set was obtained from a man younger than 35 in good health. Some clones in this sample may be carry-over from other donors' samples.

The chain carries TRBV5-1 and TRBJ2-7, with TRBD2 matching over 9 bases. V was clipped by 7 bases and J by 2 bases; unmatched bases: 7. Germline V lookup: CDR1 SGHRS, CDR2 YFSETQ. The CDR3 contains 14 residues. The CDR3 region is CASADLAGPYEQYF. In nucleotides, the CDR3 is TGCGCCAGCGCCGATCTAGCGGGACCCTACGAGCAGTACTTC.

This chain uses TRBV5-4 with TRBJ2-5; no clear D. The CDR3 spans 14 residues. Germline V gives CDR1 SGHNT, CDR2 YYREEE (reference sequence). V was shortened by 4 bases and J by 5 bases, with 15 bases between the two germline ends. CDR3 in DNA: TGTGCCAGCAGCCCCTCGATCAATACGGAGACCCAGTACTTC. Amino acids: CASSPSINTETQYF.

V gene TRBV7-3 combines with J gene TRBJ1-1; D is unresolved. The V end was cut by 2 bases, the J end by 8 bases, with 12 bases between. CDR3 length equals 13 residues. CDR1 SGHTA and CDR2 FQGTGA come from the germline V gene. The CDR3, as DNA: TGTGCCAGCAGCTTACAACGGAGCCAAGAAGCTTTCTTT. Translated: CASSLQRSQEAFF.

This sequence joins TRBV2 and TRBJ2-2; 8 bases are shared with TRBD1. After removal of 7 bases from V and 1 base from J, the junction contained 2 bases not matched to a gene. The CDR3 consists of 14 residues. Germline values: CDR1 SNHLY, CDR2 FYNNEI. CDR3 sequence: CASNGQGNTGELFF. As DNA, the CDR3 is TGTGCCAGCAATGGACAGGGGAACACCGGGGAGCTGTTTTTT.

V gene TRBV5-1 combines with J gene TRBJ2-5; D possibly matches TRBD1 or TRBD2 (5 bases each). This CDR3 has 14 amino acids. With 3 bases removed from V and 7 bases from J, the gap between germline ends came to 16 bases. Germline V gene sequence: CDR1 SGHRS, CDR2 YFSETQ. CDR3 in amino acids: CASSWGTLNWTQYF. The CDR3 DNA reads as TGCGCCAGCAGCTGGGGGACCCTTAATTGGACCCAGTACTTC.

The chain couples TRBV10-3 to TRBJ1-2; 8 nucleotides agree with TRBD1. V shed 3 bases, J shed 3 bases, and the junction held 6 bases outside the gene matches. This CDR3 comprises 15 residues. Germline CDR1 ENHRY, CDR2 SYGVKD. DNA for the CDR3: TGTGCCATCAGTGACGGACAGGGACGACACTATGGCTACACCTTC. This encodes CAISDGQGRHYGYTF.

V gene TRBV7-8 combines with J gene TRBJ2-4; D is ambiguous. From germline, CDR1 is SGHVS and CDR2 FQNEAQ. The CDR3 runs 15 residues. The ends were cut back, 1 base at V and 7 bases at J, with 14 bases in the middle. The CDR3 region has the DNA TGTGCCAGCAGCTTAGGCCGGTCCACCGGGAACATTCAGTACTTC. Translating gives CASSLGRSTGNIQYF. Based on the CDR3 plus reference TRBV7-8 and TRBJ2-4, the full variable domain is GAGVSQSPRYKVAKRGQDVALRCDPISGHVSLFWYQQALGQGPEFLTYFQNEAQLDKSGLPSDRFFAERPEGSVSTLKIQRTQQEDSAVYLCASSLGRSTGNIQYFGAGTRLSVL.

V gene TRBV28 combines with J gene TRBJ1-2; TRBD1 matches 10 bases. Per the germline V gene, CDR1 is MDHEN and CDR2 is SYDVKM. This CDR3 is 16 amino acids long. The V and J ends lost 1 base and 4 bases, in that order; junction bases with no gene match: 6. This CDR3 is CASSLSFRDRGYGYTF. The CDR3 DNA reads TGTGCCAGCAGTTTATCCTTTCGGGACAGGGGCTATGGCTACACCTTC.

J is TRBJ1-2 and V is TRBV9, with a weak D call TRBD1 (5 bases). The CDR3 consists of 16 residues. V was pared by 4 bases and J by 5 bases, with 21 bases between. Germline CDR1 reads SGDLS; CDR2 reads YYNGEE. The CDR3: CASSPNLRDGQYGYTF. The CDR3 coding sequence is TGTGCCAGCAGCCCCAACCTCCGGGACGGCCAATATGGCTACACCTTC.

The gene calls are TRBV2 and TRBJ2-3; tentatively, D is TRBD1 or TRBD2 (5 bases each). Germline CDR1 is SNHLY and CDR2 is FYNNEI. The length of the CDR3 is 15 residues. Trimming took 5 bases from V and 2 from J, leaving 14 bases between them. The CDR3 region is CASSKLTGTTDTQYF. CDR3 DNA: TGTGCCAGCAGTAAACTAACCGGGACCACAGATACGCAGTATTTT. The variable domain in full, with the rest retrieved from reference TRBV2 and TRBJ2-3, is EPEVTQTPSHQVTQMGQEVILRCVPISNHLYFYWYRQILGQKVEFLVSFYNNEISEKSEIFDDQFSVERPDGSNFTLKIRSTKLEDSAMYFCASSKLTGTTDTQYFGPGTRLTVL.

J is TRBJ2-3 and V is TRBV7-3, with 11 bases matching TRBD2. The germline gives CDR1 SGHTA, CDR2 FQGTGA. V lost 5 bases, J lost 6 bases, and 13 bases stayed unmatched. This CDR3 is built from 17 residues. The CDR3 reads CASSPNRLAGTFDTQYF. The CDR3 region has the DNA TGTGCCAGCAGCCCAAACAGACTAGCGGGGACTTTTGATACGCAGTATTTT.

This rearrangement joins TRBV27 to TRBJ2-2; the match to TRBD2 covers 7 bases. Germline loops: CDR1 MNHEY, CDR2 SMNVEV (reference sequence). V gave up 3 bases and J gave up 0 bases; unmatched junction bases: 10. The CDR3 has 18 residues. CDR3 bases: TGTGCCAGCAGTTTCCGACAAAGCGGGATGTCGAACACCGGGGAGCTGTTTTTT. The encoded protein is CASSFRQSGMSNTGELFF.

This rearrangement joins TRBV28 to TRBJ1-1; 10 positions agree with TRBD1. This CDR3 is 16 amino acids long. After removal of 3 bases from V and 1 base from J, the junction contained 5 bases not matched to a gene. Germline-derived CDR1 and CDR2 are MDHEN and SYDVKM. In nucleotides, the CDR3 is TGTGCCAGCAGTTTTGACAGGGGGCATGGGAACACTGAAGCTTTCTTT. It codes for CASSFDRGHGNTEAFF. Full variable domain (remainder filled in from reference TRBV28 and TRBJ1-1): DVKVTQSSRYLVKRTGEKVFLECVQDMDHENMFWYRQDPGLGLRLIYFSYDVKMKEKGDIPEGYSVSREKKERFSLILESASTNQTSMYLCASSFDRGHGNTEAFFGQGTRLTVV.

This clone was found once. This chain joins TRBV7-6 and TRBJ2-7; D uncertain. The CDR3 contains 14 residues. Trimming took 1 base from V and 3 from J, leaving 10 bases between them. In germline, CDR1 is SGHVS, CDR2 FNYEAQ. In nucleotides, the CDR3 is TGTGCCAGCAGCTTAGGCCGAGCTTACTACGAGCAGTACTTC. This translates into CASSLGRAYYEQYF.

The chain links TRBV15 to TRBJ1-2; 7 nucleotides line up with TRBD1. The CDR3 extends over 15 amino acids. Germline V lookup: CDR1 LNHNV, CDR2 YYDKDF (reference sequence). The V and J ends lost 0 bases and 0 bases, in that order; junction bases with no gene match: 1. The CDR3 DNA sequence: TGTGCCACCAGCAGAGAGGGACAGCCTAACTATGGCTACACCTTC. Translating it yields CATSREGQPNYGYTF.

This chain joins TRBV7-3 and TRBJ2-1; D is ambiguous. CDR1 and CDR2 (germline): SGHTA, FQGTGA. Trimming left V 5 bases short and J 6 bases short, with 20 bases between. CDR3 size: 16 residues. The CDR3 region is CASSPLGMRLSNEQFF. In DNA form, the CDR3 reads TGTGCCAGCAGCCCGCTCGGTATGCGGCTCAGCAATGAGCAGTTCTTC.

V and J are TRBV18 and TRBJ1-1, with TRBD1 as a possible D gene (5 bases). Trimming shortened V by 6 bases and J by 5 bases, and 16 bases separated the two germline ends. This CDR3 contains 14 residues. From germline, CDR1 is KGHSH and CDR2 LQKENI. The CDR3 here is CASSYTGGVTEAFF. CDR3 coding DNA: TGTGCCAGCTCCTATACTGGAGGGGTTACTGAAGCTTTCTTT. Complete variable domain (other parts from reference TRBV18 and TRBJ1-1): NAGVMQNPRHLVRRRGQEARLRCSPMKGHSHVYWYRQLPEEGLKFMVYLQKENIIDESGMPKERFSAEFPKEGPSILRIQQVVRGDSAAYFCASSYTGGVTEAFFGQGTRLTVV.

V is TRBV11-1 and J is TRBJ2-7; 9 nucleotides align to TRBD1. V was clipped by 4 bases and J by 5 bases; unmatched bases: 6. This CDR3 is built from 14 residues. Germline CDR1 is SGHAT and CDR2 is FQDESV (reference sequence). The CDR3 bases are TGTGCCAGCAGCTCGTGGGACAGGGCCCACGAGCAGTACTTC. Amino acid sequence: CASSSWDRAHEQYF.